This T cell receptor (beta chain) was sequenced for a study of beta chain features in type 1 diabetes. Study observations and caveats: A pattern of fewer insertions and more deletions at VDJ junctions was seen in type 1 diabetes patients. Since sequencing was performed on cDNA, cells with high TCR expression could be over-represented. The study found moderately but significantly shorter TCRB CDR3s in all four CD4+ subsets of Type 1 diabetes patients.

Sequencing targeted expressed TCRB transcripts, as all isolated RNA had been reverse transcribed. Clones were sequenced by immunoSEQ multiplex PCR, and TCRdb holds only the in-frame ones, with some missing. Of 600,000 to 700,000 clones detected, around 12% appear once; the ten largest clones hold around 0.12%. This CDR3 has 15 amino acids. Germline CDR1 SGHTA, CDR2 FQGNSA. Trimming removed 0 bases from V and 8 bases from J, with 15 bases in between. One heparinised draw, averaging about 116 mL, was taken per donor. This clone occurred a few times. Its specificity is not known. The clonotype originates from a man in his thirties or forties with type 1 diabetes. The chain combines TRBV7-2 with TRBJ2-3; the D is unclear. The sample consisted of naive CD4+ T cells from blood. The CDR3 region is CASSLASESGGTQYF. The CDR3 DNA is TGTGCCAGCAGCTTAGCGTCCGAGTCTGGTGGTACGCAGTATTTT. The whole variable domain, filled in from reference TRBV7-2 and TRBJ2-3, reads GAGVSQSPSNKVTEKGKDVELRCDPISGHTALYWYRQSLGQGLEFLIYFQGNSAPDKSGLPSDRFSAERTGGSVSTLTIQRTQQEDSAVYLCASSLASESGGTQYFGPGTRLTVL.